This TCR beta chain originates from a study of blood T cell repertoires in COVID-19. Study as a whole: Acute and convalescent COVID-19 specimens originated in the United States, Italy and Spain. PBMCs, B-cell-depleted T cells, or T cells were the source of the cDNA or gDNA that made up the material.

Authors' methods: Reference gene primer amplification yielded estimated nucleated cell counts. Profiled with immunoSEQ multiplex PCR; TCRdb holds only in-frame clones, not every one. Clone size and the V and J calls come from that table; the DNA yielded D and trimming. This sample has about 210,000 clones, with roughly 90% found just once. V shed 6 bases and J 6 bases; nucleotides not matched to a gene: 7. From germline, CDR1 is LNHDA and CDR2 SQIVND (reference sequence). There are 13 residues in the CDR3. This sequence joins TRBV19 and TRBJ1-2, with 7 bases fitting TRBD1. This TCR was sampled from a woman in her thirties or forties with acute or convalescent COVID-19. Sequences were obtained from peripheral blood. CDR3 sequence (DNA): TGTGCCAGTAGACCGGACAGGTTCGATGGCTACACCTTC. It translates to CASRPDRFDGYTF. The complete variable domain, with remaining parts taken from reference TRBV19 and TRBJ1-2, reads DGGITQSPKYLFRKEGQNVTLSCEQNLNHDAMYWYRQDPGQGLRLIYYSQIVNDFQKGDIAEGYSVSREKKESFPLTVTSAQKNPTAFYLCASRPDRFDGYTFGSGTRLTVV.